This T cell receptor (beta chain) came from a study of blood T cell repertoires in COVID-19. Germline assignment: CDR1 MNHGY and CDR2 SVAAGI. The CDR3 is 15 residues long. V was trimmed by 1 base and J by 1 base, leaving 8 bases between them. The protocol was immunoSEQ multiplex PCR, while the TCRdb copy is restricted to in-frame clones and leaves out a portion. The sample contains some 120,000 clones, 90% of which appear only once. Sequenced input: peripheral blood. The rearrangement joins TRBV6-9 to TRBJ2-4, with D unresolved. This receptor was taken from a man over 45 with active COVID-19. This CDR3 reads CASSYWFEAKNIQYF. The CDR3 coding sequence is TGTGCCAGCAGTTATTGGTTTGAGGCCAAAAACATTCAGTACTTC.